These 30 T cell receptor beta chains share one sample of origin, sequenced in a study of tissue T cells after allogeneic stem cell transplantation (dated by TCRdb to between 2020 and 2023). The time point label here, explained by the study, means: mouse harvest day 7 after allogeneic transplant. Mouse grafts consisting of 10^7 T-cell-depleted bone marrow cells combined with 10^6 splenic CD5+ T cells were administered by tail vein injection. To prepare the library, the immunoSEQ multiplex PCR assay was applied. TCRdb stores this immuneACCESS table with in-frame sequences only. Part of the clones is absent; in the studies checked, under half of the shortfall reflects unresolved V genes, and no reason is known for the rest. The sample table records around 7,500 clones; roughly half of these occur just once. Jointly, the top ten make up 9% to 15% of the sample. Sequencing input: lymph node tissue. The receptors were sampled from a female BALB/c mouse given C57BL/6 T cells with graft-versus-host disease after an allogeneic hematopoietic cell transplant.

In the case of this clone: Genes and germline come from the mouse. The read stops 1 residue short of the end of the CDR3; the missing end is completed from the germline J gene. The chain recombines TRBV15 with TRBJ2-4, with TRBD2 matching 8 bases. Trimming took 6 bases from V and 5 from J; bases not matched to a gene: 7. Germline assignment: CDR1 SGHND and CDR2 FRSKSL. This CDR3 has 14 amino acids. The DNA read from the CDR3 is TGTGCCAGCAGCCGCTCCGGGACTGGAAACACCTTGTAC. It codes for CASSRSGTGNTLY. The CDR3 in its entirety is CASSRSGTGNTLYF.

This clone has only one observation. Gene names and germline refer to mouse. Read sequence stops 1 residue before the CDR3 end, and the germline J gene provides the missing end. The chain uses TRBV13-3 and TRBJ1-1; D possibly corresponds to TRBD1 (5 bases). The V end lost 2 bases, the J end lost 6 bases, and 5 bases lay between the germline ends. The CDR3 totals 11 residues. From germline, CDR1 is NNHDY and CDR2 SYVADS. CDR3 DNA (partial): TGTGCCAGCAGTGACAGGGCAGAAGTCTTC. This encodes CASSDRAEVF. The full CDR3 sequence reads CASSDRAEVFF.

Regarding this clone: Gene names and germline match the mouse. The read ends 1 residue before the CDR3 terminus; that terminus is restored from the germline J gene. The chain links TRBV26 to TRBJ2-2; possible D gene TRBD2, 7 bases. V shed 2 bases and J shed 2 bases, with 9 bases lying between them. Germline loops: CDR1 KGHPV, CDR2 FQNQEV (reference sequence). The CDR3 has 15 amino acids. The CDR3 here is CASSLGGQNTGQLYF. The sequenced part of the CDR3 DNA is TGTGCCAGCAGTCTGGGGGGGCAGAACACCGGGCAGCTCTAC.

This clone has just a few counts. Genes here carry mouse names. The CDR3 end falls 1 residue outside the read, so it is completed with the germline J gene. The V gene is TRBV15, the J gene TRBJ2-7; D remains ambiguous. CDR3 length: 12 amino acids. Germline V lookup: CDR1 SGHND, CDR2 FRSKSL. V was shortened by 1 base and J by 4 bases, with 5 bases between the two germline ends. The CDR3 region is CASSLEGYEQYF. The CDR3 bases that were read are TGTGCCAGCAGTTTAGAAGGGTATGAACAGTAC.

As to this clone: Gene names are the mouse ones. The read stops 1 residue short of the end of the CDR3; the missing end is completed from the germline J gene. J is TRBJ1-1 and V is TRBV3; D is unclear. The length of the CDR3 is 14 residues. Germline V lookup: CDR1 SNHLY, CDR2 FYNGKV (reference sequence). The V and J ends lost 5 bases and 0 bases respectively, with 10 bases between them. The sequenced part of the CDR3 DNA is TGTGCCAGCAGCGCCACAATCGCAAACACAGAAGTCTTC. Its translation: CASSATIANTEVF. The CDR3 as a whole reads CASSATIANTEVFF.

Points on this clone: The gene symbols are mouse symbols. The read terminates 1 residue ahead of where the CDR3 ends, so the germline J gene completes it. The chain links TRBV15 to TRBJ2-1; D possibly corresponds to TRBD1 (6 bases). Germline V gene lookup returns CDR1 SGHND and CDR2 FRSKSL. Deletions cut 7 bases from V and 5 bases from J, with 9 bases between. CDR3 length: 12 amino acids. CDR3: CASTTGNAEQFF. The sequenced part of the CDR3 DNA is TGTGCCAGCACCACAGGGAATGCTGAGCAGTTC. Full variable domain (missing parts from reference TRBV15 and TRBJ2-1): DAGVTQTPRHEVAEKGQTIILKCEPVSGHNDLFWYRQTKIQGLELLSYFRSKSLMEDGGAFKDRFKAEMLNSSFSTLKIQPTEPKDSAVYLCASTTGNAEQFFGPGTRLTVL.

Comments on this clone: The gene names given are mouse names. CDR3 bases read: TGTGCCAGCGGTGATGCTGGCAACGAAAGATTATTT. Translated: CASGDAGNERLF. The complete CDR3 sequence is CASGDAGNERLFF. J is TRBJ1-4 and V is TRBV13-2; D not certain. The read finishes 1 residue shy of the CDR3 end, and the germline J gene is used to complete it. This CDR3 has 13 amino acids. Trimming stripped 0 bases from V and 4 bases from J, with 4 bases between. Germline CDR1 is NNHNN and CDR2 is SYGAGS (reference sequence).

A remark on this clone: Gene names refer to mouse genes. The read terminates 1 residue ahead of where the CDR3 ends, so the germline J gene completes it. The genes are TRBV31 and TRBJ2-1; 7 bases are shared with TRBD2. The CDR3 has 15 residues. Germline loops: CDR1 GKSSPN, CDR2 SITVG. V lost 0 bases, J lost 1 base, and 3 bases stayed unmatched. CDR3 amino acids: CAWSLYWGNYAEQFF. CDR3 bases read: TGTGCCTGGAGTCTATACTGGGGAAACTATGCTGAGCAGTTC.

Of note for this clone: Gene and germline names: mouse. The CDR3 end falls 1 residue outside the read, so it is completed with the germline J gene. The chain employs TRBV12-2 and TRBJ2-4; D unresolved. V lost 4 bases and J 0 bases, leaving 10 bases between the germline ends. The germline gives CDR1 SGHLS, CDR2 HYDKME. The length of the CDR3 is 14 residues. This CDR3 reads CASSPTTSQNTLYF. The sequenced part of the CDR3 DNA is TGTGCCAGCTCGCCAACAACTAGTCAAAACACCTTGTAC.

To note about this clone: All gene names here are mouse names. The CDR3 end lies 1 residue beyond the end of the read and is filled in from the germline J gene. The chain carries TRBV16 and TRBJ2-1, with 7 positions matching TRBD2. With 4 bases clipped from V and 0 bases from J, the junction kept 3 bases outside the gene matches. This CDR3 comprises 15 residues. Germline loops: CDR1 SGHSA, CDR2 FRNQAP. Partial CDR3 DNA: TGTGCAAGCAGCTCACCTGGGGGTAACTATGCTGAGCAGTTC. It encodes CASSSPGGNYAEQF. The whole CDR3 reads CASSSPGGNYAEQFF. Drawing the rest from reference TRBV16 and TRBJ2-1, the complete variable domain is NAGVIQTPRHKVTGKGQEATLWCEPISGHSAVFWYRQTIVQGLEFLTYFRNQAPIDDSGMPKERFSAQMPNQSHSTLKIQSTQPQDSAVYLCASSSPGGNYAEQFFGPGTRLTVL.

This clone is judged medium-sized. Genes here carry mouse names. The sequenced fragment ends 1 residue before the CDR3 boundary, so the rest is inferred from the germline J gene. The chain couples TRBV31 to TRBJ1-2; D is unresolved. The CDR3 has 13 residues. Germline loops: CDR1 GKSSPN, CDR2 SITVG. Deletions cut 4 bases from V and 0 bases from J, with 9 bases between. CDR3 loop: CAWTGFANSDYTF. The part of the CDR3 DNA that was read is TGTGCCTGGACGGGCTTTGCAAACTCCGACTACACC.

This clone was observed a handful of times. Germline and genes here are mouse. The read is 1 residue too short to cover the CDR3 end, so that end is filled in from the germline J gene. The chain links TRBV5 to TRBJ2-7, with D possibly being TRBD2 (5 bases). The V gene lost 1 base and the J gene lost 3 bases, with 7 bases spanning the gap. The CDR3 extends over 13 amino acids. Germline V gives CDR1 LGHNA, CDR2 YNLKQL (reference sequence). Partial CDR3 DNA: TGTGCCAGCAGCCAAGCCTGGGACTATGAACAGTAC. Protein: CASSQAWDYEQY. In full, the CDR3 reads CASSQAWDYEQYF.

This clone was observed a few times. Gene names and germline refer to mouse. The CDR3 end falls 1 residue outside the read, so it is completed with the germline J gene. The chain combines TRBV26 with TRBJ2-5, with 9 bases aligning to TRBD2. Germline assignment: CDR1 KGHPV and CDR2 FQNQEV (reference sequence). CDR3 length equals 15 residues. The V and J ends lost 0 bases and 4 bases, in that order; junction bases with no gene match: 2. The CDR3 bases that were read are TGTGCCAGCAGTCTGTCGAACTGGGGGGAAGACACCCAGTAC. This codes for CASSLSNWGEDTQY. From start to end, the CDR3 is CASSLSNWGEDTQYF.

Comment on this clone: These gene names are mouse names. The CDR3 goes on 1 residue after the read ends, and that part is filled in from the germline J gene. The V and J genes are TRBV13-2 and TRBJ2-3; 8 nucleotides agree with TRBD2. V was clipped by 0 bases and J by 0 bases; unmatched bases: 3. CDR1 and CDR2 from the germline V gene are NNHNN and SYGAGS (reference sequence). The CDR3 is 16 residues long. The CDR3 here is CASGDVWGASAETLYF. The part of the CDR3 DNA that was read is TGTGCCAGCGGTGATGTCTGGGGGGCGAGTGCAGAAACGCTGTAT.

In regard to this clone: The gene symbols are mouse symbols. From the germline J gene comes the end of the CDR3, since the read stops 1 residue before it. J is TRBJ2-3 and V is TRBV3, with 13 bases that match TRBD2. There are 15 residues in the CDR3. CDR1 and CDR2 from the germline V gene are SNHLY and FYNGKV (reference sequence). V lost 5 bases and J lost 3; bases outside the gene matches: 2. Partial CDR3 DNA: TGTGCCAGCAGCCCGGGACTGGGGGGGGCAGAAACGCTGTAT. Protein product: CASSPGLGGAETLY. The full-length CDR3 reads as CASSPGLGGAETLYF.

By share, this clone ranks as large. Gene and germline names: mouse. Read sequence stops 1 residue before the CDR3 end, and the germline J gene provides the missing end. The chain couples TRBV16 to TRBJ2-5, with D possibly matching TRBD2 (5 bases). The V end was cut by 1 base, the J end by 3 bases, with 8 bases between. This CDR3 region has 14 residues. Germline values: CDR1 SGHSA, CDR2 FRNQAP. The CDR3: CASSLVWGQDTQYF. The sequenced part of the CDR3 DNA is TGTGCAAGCAGCTTAGTTTGGGGACAAGACACCCAGTAC. The whole variable domain, remainder taken from reference TRBV16 and TRBJ2-5, is NAGVIQTPRHKVTGKGQEATLWCEPISGHSAVFWYRQTIVQGLEFLTYFRNQAPIDDSGMPKERFSAQMPNQSHSTLKIQSTQPQDSAVYLCASSLVWGQDTQYFGPGTRLLVL.

As concerns this clone: Mouse germline and gene names are used. The sequenced fragment ends 1 residue before the CDR3 boundary, so the rest is inferred from the germline J gene. The chain is built from TRBV3 and TRBJ2-7; 7 bases map to TRBD2. There are 14 residues in the CDR3. The V gene's germline CDR1 is SNHLY and CDR2 FYNGKV (reference sequence). Trimming cost V 8 bases and J 5 bases; bases outside gene matches: 12. CDR3 bases read: TGTGCCAGCTCTCTGATGGGGGGATTGGATGAACAGTAC. Its translation: CASSLMGGLDEQY. The complete CDR3 reads CASSLMGGLDEQYF.

This clone was observed a few times. The germline and genes are mouse ones. Read sequence stops 1 residue before the CDR3 end, and the germline J gene provides the missing end. J is TRBJ2-4 and V is TRBV26, with TRBD2 matching over 7 bases. The germline V gene has CDR1 KGHPV and CDR2 FQNQEV (reference sequence). The CDR3 runs 14 residues. With V trimmed by 6 bases and J by 3 bases, 6 bases remained unmatched. The part of the CDR3 DNA that was read is TGTGCCAGCAGCCCGACTGGGAGACAAAACACCTTGTAC. Its protein product is CASSPTGRQNTLY. In full, the CDR3 reads CASSPTGRQNTLYF. The full variable domain, rest sourced from reference TRBV26 and TRBJ2-4, is NSKVIQTPRYLVKGQGQKAKMRCIPEKGHPVVFWYQQNKNNEFKFLINFQNQEVLQQIDMTEKRFSAECPSNSPCSLEIQSSEAGDSALYLCASSPTGRQNTLYFGAGTRLSVL.

With regard to this clone: Gene and germline names: mouse. Read coverage stops 1 residue before the CDR3 terminus; the germline J gene supplies the remainder. This chain joins TRBV12-2 and TRBJ1-1, with D possibly matching TRBD1 (6 bases). The V gene's germline CDR1 is SGHLS and CDR2 HYDKME. CDR3 length equals 14 residues. The ends were cut back, 1 base at V and 0 bases at J, with 8 bases in the middle. The CDR3 loop is CASSLGGQNTEVFF. The CDR3 DNA, read in part, is TGTGCCAGCTCTCTAGGGGGGCAGAACACAGAAGTCTTC.

Of note for this clone: Germline and genes here are mouse. Read data end 1 residue before the CDR3 end; the end is taken from the germline J gene. Other DNA variants within this sample encode the same CDR3. V gene TRBV26 combines with J gene TRBJ2-3; D remains unclear. Trimming removed 3 bases at V and 0 bases at J, with 1 base between. Germline V gene lookup returns CDR1 KGHPV and CDR2 FQNQEV (reference sequence). This CDR3 region has 12 residues. The covered CDR3 bases are TGTGCCAGCAGTCTCAGTGCAGAAACGCTGTAT. This codes for CASSLSAETLY. The complete CDR3 protein is CASSLSAETLYF. Full variable domain (outside the CDR3, taken from reference TRBV26 and TRBJ2-3): NSKVIQTPRYLVKGQGQKAKMRCIPEKGHPVVFWYQQNKNNEFKFLINFQNQEVLQQIDMTEKRFSAECPSNSPCSLEIQSSEAGDSALYLCASSLSAETLYFGSGTRLTVL.

Regarding this clone: Gene names and germline refer to mouse. CDR3 protein: CASSLGQGRRTLYF. The CDR3 DNA, read in part, is TGTGCCAGCAGTCTGGGACAGGGGAGGAGGACGCTGTAT. The chain uses TRBV26 and TRBJ2-3, with 9 bases matching TRBD1. The CDR3 end is not reached by the read, which stops 1 residue before it; the germline J gene fills it in. The CDR3 sequence is 14 residues long. The junction had 6 bases not matched to a gene; V was cut back by 2 bases and J by 9 bases. Germline loops: CDR1 KGHPV, CDR2 FQNQEV (reference sequence).

This clone came up once. Any gene name here is a mouse gene name. The DNA ends 1 residue before the CDR3 does, and the rest of the CDR3 is filled in from the germline J gene. The J gene is TRBJ1-1, the V gene TRBV12-2, with 8 bases fitting TRBD1. CDR1 and CDR2 (germline): SGHLS, HYDKME. This CDR3 spans 14 amino acids. V lost 5 bases to trimming and J lost 1 base; unmatched junction nucleotides: 5. CDR3 residues: CASYTGTGNTEVFF. The sequenced CDR3 bases are TGTGCCAGCTACACCGGGACAGGGAACACAGAAGTCTTC.

About this clone itself: Gene names and germline refer to mouse. The CDR3 end lies 1 residue beyond the end of the read and is filled in from the germline J gene. The chain carries TRBV26 and TRBJ2-5; D might be TRBD1 (5 bases). Trimming shortened V by 5 bases and J by 8 bases, and 11 bases separated the two germline ends. This CDR3 has 12 amino acids. Germline V gene data show CDR1 as KGHPV and CDR2 as FQNQEV (reference sequence). CDR3 loop: CASSSGKRTQYF. The sequenced part of the CDR3 DNA is TGTGCCAGCAGTTCAGGGAAGCGCACCCAGTAC.

In regard to this clone: All gene names here are mouse names. Coverage ceases 1 residue before the CDR3 finishes, and the germline J gene fills in the end. The chain couples TRBV1 to TRBJ2-1; 11 positions match TRBD1. Germline lookup yields CDR1 NSQYPW and CDR2 LRSPGD (reference sequence). The ends lost 3 bases at V and 4 bases at J; junction bases unmatched: 2. The CDR3 covers 15 residues. CDR3 loop: CTCSAGTGGYAEQFF. The sequenced CDR3 bases are TGCACCTGCAGTGCCGGGACAGGGGGATATGCTGAGCAGTTC.

In the case of this clone: Germline and genes here are mouse. The read stops 1 residue short of the end of the CDR3; the missing end is completed from the germline J gene. The chain links TRBV2 to TRBJ1-1, with D unresolved. V gave up 0 bases and J gave up 1 base, with 3 bases separating them. The CDR3 has 13 residues. The germline V gene encodes CDR1 LGHNA and CDR2 YSYQKL. Partial CDR3 DNA: TGTGCCAGCAGCCAAGAAATGAACACAGAAGTCTTC. It translates to CASSQEMNTEVF. The whole CDR3 sequence is CASSQEMNTEVFF.

A remark on this clone: Compared with germline, one end of the junction differs, possibly owing to a read error. The gene symbols are mouse symbols. The read terminates 1 residue before the CDR3 end, so the remaining end is supplied by the germline J gene. The V and J genes are TRBV13-1 and TRBJ2-5; D perhaps matches TRBD2 (7 bases). Per the germline V gene, CDR1 is NSHNY and CDR2 is SYGAGN. This CDR3 spans 14 amino acids. The covered CDR3 bases are TGTGCCAGCGGTGATAGGGGGGCTCAAGACACCCAGTAC. Protein sequence: CASGDRGAQDTQY. The full-length CDR3 reads as CASGDRGAQDTQYF.

Remarks on this clone: Mouse germline and gene names are used. The CDR3 end is not reached by the read, which stops 1 residue before it; the germline J gene fills it in. The V and J genes are TRBV1 and TRBJ2-3, with 9 nucleotides matching TRBD1. Germline V gene lookup returns CDR1 NSQYPW and CDR2 LRSPGD (reference sequence). There are 15 residues in the CDR3. J was trimmed by 1 base and V by 3 bases; bases with no gene match: 2. The DNA read from the CDR3 is TGCACCTGCAGTGCGGGACAGGGCGGTGCAGAAACGCTGTAT. As protein: CTCSAGQGGAETLY. The full CDR3 protein reads CTCSAGQGGAETLYF.

This clone was counted only a few times. Gene names are mouse gene names. The CDR3 end falls 1 residue outside the read, so it is completed with the germline J gene. This chain joins TRBV26 and TRBJ1-2, with 7 bases fitting TRBD1. Unmatched junction bases numbered 1, after V lost 7 bases and J lost 2 bases. The CDR3 sequence is 12 residues long. CDR1 and CDR2 (germline): KGHPV, FQNQEV (reference sequence). The CDR3 is CASIRGNSDYTF. The sequenced part of the CDR3 DNA is TGTGCCAGCATCAGGGGGAACTCCGACTACACC.

A note on this clone: Mouse gene names and germline throughout. The read falls 1 residue short of the CDR3 end, and the missing part is taken from the germline J gene. The chain recombines TRBV13-1 with TRBJ1-4, with a tentative D call TRBD1 (6 bases). V was pared by 4 bases and J by 4 bases, with 14 bases between. This CDR3 is 15 amino acids long. The germline CDR1 and CDR2 sequences are NSHNY and SYGAGN. CDR3 bases read: TGTGCCAGCAGTCTGACAGGAGGGAGCAACGAAAGATTATTT. It yields the protein CASSLTGGSNERLF. The CDR3, in full, reads CASSLTGGSNERLFF.

This clone was observed a handful of times. Here the gene names and germline are mouse. The CDR3 end is not reached by the read, which stops 1 residue before it; the germline J gene fills it in. V usage is TRBV3 and J usage is TRBJ1-4; TRBD1 matches 8 bases. CDR3 length: 14 amino acids. With V trimmed by 3 bases and J by 4 bases, 1 base remained unmatched. Per germline, CDR1 SNHLY and CDR2 FYNGKV (reference sequence). The CDR3 sequence: CASSLDRDNERLFF. Partial CDR3 DNA: TGTGCCAGCAGCTTGGACAGGGACAACGAAAGATTATTT. The full variable domain, its missing parts supplied by reference TRBV3 and TRBJ1-4, is GPKVLQIPSHQIIDMGQMVTLNCDPVSNHLYFYWYKQILGQQMEFLVNFYNGKVMEKSKLFKDQFSVERPDGSYFTLKIQPTALEDSAVYFCASSLDRDNERLFFGHGTKLSVL.